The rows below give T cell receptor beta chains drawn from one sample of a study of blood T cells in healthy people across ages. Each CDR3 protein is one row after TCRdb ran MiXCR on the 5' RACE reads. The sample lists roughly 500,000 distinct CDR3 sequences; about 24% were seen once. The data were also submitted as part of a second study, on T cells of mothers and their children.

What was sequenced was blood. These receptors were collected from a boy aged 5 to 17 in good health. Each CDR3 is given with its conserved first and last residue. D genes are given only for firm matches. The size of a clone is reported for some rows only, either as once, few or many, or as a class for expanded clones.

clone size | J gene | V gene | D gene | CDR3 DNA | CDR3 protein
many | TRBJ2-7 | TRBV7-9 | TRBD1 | TGTGCCAGCAGCTTCTCTTTAGGGGGCAGCTCCTACGAGCAGTACTTC | CASSFSLGGSSYEQYF
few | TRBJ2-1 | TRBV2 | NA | TGTGCCAGCATACGGGACATCGGGAATGAGCAGTTCTTC | CASIRDIGNEQFF
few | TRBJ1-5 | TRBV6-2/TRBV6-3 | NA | TGTGCCAGCAGCCCGACCGATAGCAATCAGCCCCAGCATTTT | CASSPTDSNQPQHF
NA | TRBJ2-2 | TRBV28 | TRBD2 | TGTGCCAGCAGTTTGGGGACTAGCGGGGGGGATAACACCGGGGAGCTGTTTTTT | CASSLGTSGGDNTGELFF
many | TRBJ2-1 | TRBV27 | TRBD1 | TGTGCCAGCAGTTTTCGGGACAGGTACAATGAGCAGTTCTTC | CASSFRDRYNEQFF
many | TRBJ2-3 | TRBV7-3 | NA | TGTGCCAGCAGCTTAACTAGCGGCACAGATACGCAGTATTTT | CASSLTSGTDTQYF
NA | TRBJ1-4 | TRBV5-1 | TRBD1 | TGCGCCAGCAGCTTATTCGGACAGGGTCCAAACGAAAAACTGTTTTTT | CASSLFGQGPNEKLFF
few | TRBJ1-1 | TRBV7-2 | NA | TGTGCCAGCAGCGCGACAAGGATGAACACTGAAGCTTTCTTT | CASSATRMNTEAFF
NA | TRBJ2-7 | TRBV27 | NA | TGTGCCAGCAGTTTACGCGCGGTTTGGAACGAGCAGTACTTC | CASSLRAVWNEQYF
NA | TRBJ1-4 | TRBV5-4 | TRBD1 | TGTGCCAGCAGCGCGCGGGTTACAGGGGTCGGTGAAAAACTGTTTTTT | CASSARVTGVGEKLFF
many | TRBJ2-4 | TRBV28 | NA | TGTGCCAGCAGGAGAAGTGAGAAAAACATTCAGTACTTC | CASRRSEKNIQYF
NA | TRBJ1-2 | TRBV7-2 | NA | TGTGCCAGCAGCCAAACGCCGCCCGGGACTAACTATGGCTACACCTTC | CASSQTPPGTNYGYTF